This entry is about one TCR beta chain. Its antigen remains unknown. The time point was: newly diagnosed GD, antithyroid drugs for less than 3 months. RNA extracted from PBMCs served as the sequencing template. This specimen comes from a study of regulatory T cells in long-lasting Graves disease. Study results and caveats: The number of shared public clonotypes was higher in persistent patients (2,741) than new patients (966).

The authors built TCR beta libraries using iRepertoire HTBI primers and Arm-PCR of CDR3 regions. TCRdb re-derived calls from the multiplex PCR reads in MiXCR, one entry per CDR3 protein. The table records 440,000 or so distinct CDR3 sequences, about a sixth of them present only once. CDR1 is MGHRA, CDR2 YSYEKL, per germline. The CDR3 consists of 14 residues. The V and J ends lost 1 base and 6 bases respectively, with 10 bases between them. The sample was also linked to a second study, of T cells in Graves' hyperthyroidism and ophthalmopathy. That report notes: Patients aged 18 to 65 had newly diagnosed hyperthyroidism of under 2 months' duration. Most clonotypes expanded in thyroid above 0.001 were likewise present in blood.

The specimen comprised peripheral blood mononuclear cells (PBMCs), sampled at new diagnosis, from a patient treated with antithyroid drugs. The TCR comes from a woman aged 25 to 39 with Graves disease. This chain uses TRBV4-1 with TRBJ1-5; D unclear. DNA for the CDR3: TGCGCCAGCAGCCAAGTTGGTGGTTCTCAGCCCCAGCATTTT. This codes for CASSQVGGSQPQHF.